The 21 T cell receptor beta chains presented below share a single source sample, sequenced in a study of OX40 agonist ivuxolimab in advanced cancers. Method: immunoSEQ multiplex PCR; TCRdb's copy keeps in-frame clones and lacks some. The profile shows 70,000 or so clones, 88% of them singletons. The material sequenced was CD4+ or CD8+ T cells sorted from blood, taken in a trial of the OX40 agonist ivuxolimab. Receptor source: an adult with an advanced solid tumor such as melanoma, head and neck, liver or kidney cancer.

The CDR3 region is CASSLRPRDGDKGYTF. The CDR3 bases are TGTGCCAGCAGCCTTCGTCCCCGGGACGGGGATAAAGGCTACACCTTC. The gene calls are TRBV7-3 and TRBJ1-2, with D tentatively TRBD1 (5 bases). Between the trimmed V and J ends, which lost 5 bases and 8 bases, there was a span of 24 bases. CDR1 SGHTA and CDR2 FQGTGA come from the germline V gene. The CDR3 extends over 16 amino acids.

The chain joins TRBV5-6 to TRBJ2-3; a weak D match, TRBD2 (7 bases). V lost 4 bases and J 12 bases, leaving 12 bases between the germline ends. Germline-derived CDR1 and CDR2 are SGHDT and YYEEEE. CDR3 length equals 11 residues. The CDR3 nucleotides read TGTGCCAGCAGCAGGGGGGGGGCACAGTATTTT. This encodes CASSRGGAQYF.

V and J are TRBV15 and TRBJ2-1; D is possibly TRBD2 (6 bases). Deletions cut 3 bases from V and 4 bases from J, with 10 bases between. Germline values: CDR1 LNHNV, CDR2 YYDKDF (reference sequence). This CDR3 is built from 14 residues. As DNA, the CDR3 is TGTGCCACCAGCAGTGGGGGAGGTTACAATGAGCAGTTCTTC. Its translation is CATSSGGGYNEQFF.

The rearrangement uses TRBV19 and TRBJ1-2, with D possibly matching TRBD1 (6 bases). V was cut by 6 bases and J by 5 bases, with 7 bases left in between. The CDR3 length is 11 residues. The V gene's germline CDR1 is LNHDA and CDR2 SQIVND (reference sequence). DNA of the CDR3: TGTGCCAGTAGCGGACAGTATGGCTACACCTTC. Its translation is CASSGQYGYTF.

The rearrangement uses TRBV2 and TRBJ1-1, with 8 nucleotides matching TRBD1. Trimming at V came to 5 bases and at J to 5 bases, leaving 7 bases not matched to a gene. Germline values: CDR1 SNHLY, CDR2 FYNNEI. The CDR3 is 14 amino acids. The CDR3 loop is CASSLEQGGTEAFF. The DNA of the CDR3 is TGTGCCAGCAGTCTAGAACAGGGGGGGACTGAAGCTTTCTTT.

The chain links TRBV6-5 to TRBJ2-7; 12 nucleotides line up with TRBD1. This CDR3 contains 16 residues. Germline CDR1 MNHEY, CDR2 SVGAGI. J gave up 4 bases and V 0 bases, and 4 bases lay outside the gene matches. The DNA of the CDR3 is TGTGCCAGCAGTTACTCCGGGACAGGGGGCGGGTACGAGCAGTACTTC. The encoded protein is CASSYSGTGGGYEQYF.

The rearrangement uses TRBV5-6 and TRBJ1-5; the match to TRBD1 covers 10 bases. Germline values: CDR1 SGHDT, CDR2 YYEEEE. J was trimmed by 6 bases and V by 2 bases; bases with no gene match: 2. This CDR3 has 14 amino acids. Here the CDR3 DNA reads TGTGCCAGCAGCTTCCGGGACAGGGGTCAGCCCCAGCATTTT. Its protein is CASSFRDRGQPQHF.

The chain combines TRBV19 with TRBJ1-2; TRBD1 matches at 7 bases. The CDR3 sequence is 14 residues long. CDR1 and CDR2 (germline): LNHDA, SQIVND (reference sequence). J lost 6 bases, V lost 5 bases, and 9 bases had no gene match. CDR3 sequence: CASSPDRVSNGYTF. The CDR3 coding sequence is TGTGCCAGTAGTCCAGACAGGGTCTCGAATGGCTACACCTTC.

The CDR3 bases are TGTGCCAGCAGCGGCCCGGGACCATTCTACGAGCAGTACTTC. Protein sequence: CASSGPGPFYEQYF. The chain couples TRBV25-1 to TRBJ2-7; D possibly matches TRBD1 or TRBD2 (5 bases each). V was clipped by 6 bases and J by 3 bases, with 15 bases between them. Looked up from germline, CDR1 is MGHDK and CDR2 is SYGVNS. The CDR3 contains 14 residues.

The chain joins TRBV28 to TRBJ1-1; 8 bases map to TRBD1. The V gene's germline CDR1 is MDHEN and CDR2 SYDVKM. J was trimmed by 1 base and V by 7 bases; bases with no gene match: 5. This CDR3 comprises 14 residues. CDR3 bases: TGTGCCAGCATCAGACAGGGGACGAACACTGAAGCTTTCTTT. Translating it yields CASIRQGTNTEAFF.

This clone has a single count. This chain connects TRBV7-2 to TRBJ1-2, with D uncertain. The CDR3 length is 13 residues. The germline V and J ends were trimmed by 0 bases and 8 bases, with 10 bases remaining between them. From germline, CDR1 is SGHTA and CDR2 FQGNSA. The DNA for the CDR3 is TGTGCCAGCAGCTTAGCGGTTTGGGAGGGCTACACCTTC. Translation gives CASSLAVWEGYTF.

The rearrangement uses TRBV7-9 and TRBJ2-7; D remains ambiguous. This CDR3 spans 12 amino acids. V was cut by 2 bases and J by 0 bases, with 2 bases left in between. Germline CDR1 SEHNR, CDR2 FQNEAQ (reference sequence). The CDR3 nucleotides are TGTGCCAGCAGCTTATCCTCCTACGAGCAGTACTTC. Its translation: CASSLSSYEQYF.

This clone was seen only once. The V call is TRBV6-4, the J call TRBJ2-3; D possibly matches TRBD1 or TRBD2 (6 bases each). Trimming took off 4 bases at V and 4 bases at J, with 12 bases between the two ends. This CDR3 is 14 amino acids long. Germline CDR1 reads MRHNA; CDR2 reads SNTAGT. The CDR3 region has the DNA TGTGCCAGCAGTGTGCCGAGGGGGGCAGATACGCAGTATTTT. Translation: CASSVPRGADTQYF.

The chain couples TRBV12-5 to TRBJ2-2; 10 bases map to TRBD2. Germline assignment: CDR1 LGHNT and CDR2 FRNRAP. Unmatched junction bases numbered 1, after V lost 6 bases and J lost 3 bases. This CDR3 has 14 amino acids. The chain's CDR3 is CASGGTSDTGELFF. Written as DNA, the CDR3 is TGTGCTAGTGGGGGGACTAGCGACACCGGGGAGCTGTTTTTT.

The rearrangement uses TRBV20-1 and TRBJ2-1; tentative D call: TRBD2 (6 bases). This CDR3 contains 11 residues. Germline V gives CDR1 DFQATT, CDR2 SNEGSKA (reference sequence). The germline V and J ends were trimmed by 1 base and 11 bases, with 9 bases remaining between them. The CDR3 bases are TGCAGTGCTAGAGCGGGAGTAAAGCAGTTCTTC. It yields the protein CSARAGVKQFF.

The DNA of the CDR3 is TGCGCCAGCAGCCAAGATAGACAGGGACGAGAGCAGTACTTC. It encodes CASSQDRQGREQYF. The chain joins TRBV4-1 to TRBJ2-7, with TRBD1 matching 7 bases. Germline V gene data show CDR1 as MGHRA and CDR2 as YSYEKL. The ends lost 0 bases at V and 7 bases at J; junction bases unmatched: 6. The CDR3 covers 14 residues.

The chain combines TRBV7-9 with TRBJ2-7; TRBD1 might be the D (7 bases). The CDR3 runs to 13 residues. V lost 1 base and J 6 bases, leaving 10 bases between the germline ends. The germline V gene encodes CDR1 SEHNR and CDR2 FQNEAQ (reference sequence). The CDR3 DNA reads as TGTGCCAGCAGCTTAGGACAGGGAGGCGAGCAGTACTTC. This encodes CASSLGQGGEQYF. Looking up the rest from reference TRBV7-9 and TRBJ2-7 gives the full variable domain: DTGVSQNPRHKITKRGQNVTFRCDPISEHNRLYWYRQTLGQGPEFLTYFQNEAQLEKSRLLSDRFSAERPKGSFSTLEIQRTEQGDSAMYLCASSLGQGGEQYFGPGTRLTVT.

The chain's CDR3 is CADYVGGRGNEQFF. The CDR3 DNA reads TGTGCCGACTACGTAGGAGGCCGAGGGAATGAGCAGTTCTTC. The chain recombines TRBV25-1 with TRBJ2-1; D possibly corresponds to TRBD2 (5 bases). Germline assignment: CDR1 MGHDK and CDR2 SYGVNS. V was clipped by 11 bases and J by 7 bases, with 21 bases between them. The CDR3 is 14 amino acids.

The chain carries TRBV9 and TRBJ2-3; 7 bases map to TRBD1. Unmatched junction bases numbered 4, after V lost 1 base and J lost 5 bases. CDR1 is SGDLS and CDR2 is YYNGEE in the germline V gene. This CDR3 region has 14 residues. The CDR3 protein is CASSVLQGKDTQYF. The CDR3 region has the DNA TGTGCCAGCAGCGTACTACAGGGGAAAGATACGCAGTATTTT.

The chain couples TRBV6-5 to TRBJ1-5; D is undetermined. V was pared by 5 bases and J by 1 base, with 6 bases between. Germline CDR1 is MNHEY and CDR2 is SVGAGI. The CDR3 consists of 13 residues. In nucleotides, the CDR3 is TGTGCCAGCAGTCGAGACAGCAATCAGCCCCAGCATTTT. Encoded protein: CASSRDSNQPQHF.

This chain links TRBV4-2 with TRBJ1-4; TRBD1 agrees at 8 bases. Germline V gene lookup returns CDR1 LGHNA and CDR2 YNFKEQ. The CDR3 length is 18 residues. V was pared by 3 bases and J by 3 bases, with 12 bases of the junction left unmatched. CDR3 in DNA: TGTGCCAGCAGCCAGGGAGGACAGGGATGGGCAGCTAATGAAAAACTGTTTTTT. Protein sequence: CASSQGGQGWAANEKLFF.